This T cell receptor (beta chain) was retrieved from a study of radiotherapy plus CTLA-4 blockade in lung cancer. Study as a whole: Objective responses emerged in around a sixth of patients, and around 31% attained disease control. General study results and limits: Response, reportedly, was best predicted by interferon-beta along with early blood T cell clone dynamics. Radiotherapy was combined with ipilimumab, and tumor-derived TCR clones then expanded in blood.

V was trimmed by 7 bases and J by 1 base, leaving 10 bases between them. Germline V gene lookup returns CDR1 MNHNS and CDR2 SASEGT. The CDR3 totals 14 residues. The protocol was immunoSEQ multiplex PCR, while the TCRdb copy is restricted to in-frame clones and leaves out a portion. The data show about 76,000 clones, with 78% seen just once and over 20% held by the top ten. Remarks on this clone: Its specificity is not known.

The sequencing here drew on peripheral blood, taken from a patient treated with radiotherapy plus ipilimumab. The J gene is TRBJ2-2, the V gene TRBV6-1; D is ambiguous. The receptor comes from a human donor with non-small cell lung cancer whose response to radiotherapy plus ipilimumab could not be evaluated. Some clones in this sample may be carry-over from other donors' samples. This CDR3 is CASNFVLNTGELFF. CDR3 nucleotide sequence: TGTGCCAGCAACTTCGTCCTGAACACCGGGGAGCTGTTTTTT.